This TCR beta chain was retrieved from a study of spatial heterogeneity in lung cancer. In the study overall: Combinations of a unique TCR and a UMI were tallied in raw reads, and on average each appeared more than ten times.

In TCRdb, the 5' RACE reads were re-called with MiXCR into one record per CDR3 protein. The sample shows some 970 distinct CDR3 sequences, around 15% of them seen only once. Remarks on this clonotype: The antigen remains unidentified.

Findings of the study overall: For expanded intratumoral alpha and beta TCRs, counts tracked tumor mutation counts. Ubiquitous expanded TCR counts tracked ubiquitous nonsynonymous mutations; regional expanded TCR counts tracked regional nonsynonymous mutations.

As to time point: sample taken at primary tumor resection. The donor population consisted of approximately 79 patients with untreated, early-stage non-small cell lung cancer. The ends lost 5 bases at V and 2 bases at J; junction bases unmatched: 6. The CDR3 loop spans 15 amino acids. Germline lookup yields CDR1 SGHVS and CDR2 FNYEAQ. The material sequenced was lung tumor tissue, taken at surgery. The chain has TRBV7-6 and TRBJ2-3; 8 bases align to TRBD1. This sequence originates from a female donor with early-stage non-small cell lung cancer. This chain's CDR3 is CASSPTGQDTDTQYF. In DNA form, the CDR3 reads TGTGCCAGCAGCCCCACGGGACAGGACACAGATACGCAGTATTTT.